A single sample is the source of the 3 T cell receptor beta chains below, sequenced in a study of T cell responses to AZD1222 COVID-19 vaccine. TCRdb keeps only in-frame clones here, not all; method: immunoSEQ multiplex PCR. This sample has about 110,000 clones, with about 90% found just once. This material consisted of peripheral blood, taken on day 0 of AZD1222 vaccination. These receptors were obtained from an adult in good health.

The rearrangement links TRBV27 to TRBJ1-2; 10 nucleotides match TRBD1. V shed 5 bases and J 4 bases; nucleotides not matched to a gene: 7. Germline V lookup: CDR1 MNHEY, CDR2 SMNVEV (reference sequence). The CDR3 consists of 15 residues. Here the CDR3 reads CASSPGQGDAYGYTF. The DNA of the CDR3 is TGTGCCAGCAGTCCAGGACAGGGGGATGCCTATGGCTACACCTTC.

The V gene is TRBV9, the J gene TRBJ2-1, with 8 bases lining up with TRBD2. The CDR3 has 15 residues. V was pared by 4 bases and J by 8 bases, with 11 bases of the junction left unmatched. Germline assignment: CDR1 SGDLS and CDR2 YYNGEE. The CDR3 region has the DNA TGTGCCAGCAGCTCAGCCCCGGGACTAGGCTATGAGCAGTTCTTC. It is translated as CASSSAPGLGYEQFF.

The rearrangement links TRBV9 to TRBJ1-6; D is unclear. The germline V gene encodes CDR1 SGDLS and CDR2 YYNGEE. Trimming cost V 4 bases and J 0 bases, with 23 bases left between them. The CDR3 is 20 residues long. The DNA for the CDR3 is TGTGCCAGCAGCATATCGGACGGAACCACCCTGAGCTCCTATAATTCACCCCTCCACTTT. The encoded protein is CASSISDGTTLSSYNSPLHF.